The clone carrying this T cell receptor (beta chain) came up once. Data came from immunoSEQ multiplex PCR; TCRdb stores just in-frame clones and leaves some out. Here the sample spans some 100,000 clones, approximately 89% being singletons. The entry originates in a study of blood T cell repertoires in COVID-19. This CDR3 comprises 17 residues. Germline assignment: CDR1 KGHSH and CDR2 LQKENI. The junction had 12 bases not matched to a gene; V was cut back by 3 bases and J by 2 bases. J is TRBJ2-7 and V is TRBV18; 8 bases agree with TRBD1. This clonotype was sampled from a man aged 50-59 years with acute or convalescent COVID-19. The sequenced sample consisted of peripheral blood. The DNA for the CDR3 is TGTGCCAGCTCACCTCCTGGGCCGGACAGGGTCCCCTACGAGCAGTACTTC. Its translation is CASSPPGPDRVPYEQYF.